Listed below are T cell receptor beta chains from one sample, sequenced in a study of regulatory T cells in long-lasting Graves disease. From the multiplex PCR reads, TCRdb called clonotypes with MiXCR, one entry per CDR3 protein. The sample carries hundreds of thousands of distinct CDR3 sequences, roughly 15% recorded once. This same sample was also taken into another study, of T cells in Graves' hyperthyroidism and ophthalmopathy.

The material sequenced was peripheral blood mononuclear cells (PBMCs), taken at new diagnosis, from a patient treated with antithyroid drugs. Every receptor here comes from a woman aged 25-40 years with Graves disease. Each CDR3 is given with its conserved first and last residue. The D gene is left open where the match is weak. Clone size, where shown, is once, few, many, or a class for clones that have expanded.

d_call	v_call	j_call	clone_size	cdr3_nt	cdr3_aa
NA	TRBV11-2	TRBJ2-7	many	TGTGCCAGCAGCCCACCCCTCGGAACCTACGAGCAGTACTTC	CASSPPLGTYEQYF
NA	TRBV2	TRBJ1-5	many	TGTGCCAGCAGACCCTCGGAGGGCGGGCAGCCCCAGCATTTT	CASRPSEGGQPQHF
NA	TRBV29-1	TRBJ1-4	many	TGCAGCGTTGGGGGGGTAACTAATGAAAAACTGTTTTTT	CSVGGVTNEKLFF
NA	TRBV5-6	TRBJ2-3	few	TGTGCCAGCAGCTTGGGAGGAGATTTATTAGATACGCAGTATTTT	CASSLGGDLLDTQYF
NA	TRBV7-3	TRBJ2-1	few	TGTGCCAGCAGCCCTAGTAGCTCCTACAATGAGCAGTTCTTC	CASSPSSSYNEQFF
NA	TRBV6-2/TRBV6-3	TRBJ2-5	many	TGTGCCAGCAGTTACTCGAACAACGGAGAGACCCAGTACTTC	CASSYSNNGETQYF
NA	TRBV7-9	TRBJ2-7	many	TGTGCCAGCAGCGCACCAGGCCGTGCCCCGTACGAGCAGTACTTC	CASSAPGRAPYEQYF
TRBD1	TRBV2	TRBJ1-1	many	TGTGCCAGAGCCCCTCAGGGGGGCGCTGAAGCTTTCTTT	CARAPQGGAEAFF
NA	TRBV18	TRBJ1-2	few	TGTGCCAGCTCACCGTCGCGACAGCTTAACTATGGCTACACCTTC	CASSPSRQLNYGYTF
NA	TRBV4-1	TRBJ2-7	NA	TGCGCCAGCAGCCAAGAAAACAGTCTTTTCTACGAGCAGTACTTC	CASSQENSLFYEQYF
TRBD1	TRBV2	TRBJ2-7	NA	TGTGCCAGCAGAACCGGGACAGGGCGATACGAGCAGTACTTC	CASRTGTGRYEQYF
NA	TRBV28	TRBJ1-3	NA	TGTGCCAGCACCCCTCCGGCATCTGGAAACACCATATATTTT	CASTPPASGNTIYF
TRBD2	TRBV5-1	TRBJ2-1	few	TGCGCCAGCAGCTTGAGAATAGCGGGAGTAAATGAGCAGTTCTTC	CASSLRIAGVNEQFF
NA	TRBV29-1	TRBJ2-7	few	TGCAGCGTTGAAGATCCCTACGAGCAGTACTTC	CSVEDPYEQYF
TRBD2	TRBV6-2/TRBV6-3	TRBJ2-7	many	TGTGCCAGCAGTTACGGGCGGGAGGGAACCTACGAGCAGTACTTC	CASSYGREGTYEQYF
TRBD2	TRBV2	TRBJ2-2	many	TGTGCCAGCAGTCCGGGACTAGCGGGTTTCGGGGAGCTGTTTTTT	CASSPGLAGFGELFF
TRBD1	TRBV5-1	TRBJ1-2	once	TGCGCCAGCAGCCCCGGGACAGGGCCGAGGGAATATGGCTACACCTTC	CASSPGTGPREYGYTF
NA	TRBV12-3/TRBV12-4	TRBJ1-1	many	TGTGCCAGCAGACCCCCCGGGCCGAACACTGAAGCTTTCTTT	CASRPPGPNTEAFF
TRBD2	TRBV5-4	TRBJ2-5	few	TGTGCCAGCAGCGCCGGGGGGTGGCAAGAGACCCAGTACTTC	CASSAGGWQETQYF
NA	TRBV20-1	TRBJ2-1	NA	TGCAGTGCTAGAGGAAGTGGAGAATATGAGCAGTTCTTC	CSARGSGEYEQFF
NA	TRBV28	TRBJ1-4	many	TGTGCCAGCAGTTCCCTACTGGGGGGGGGGGAGGAAAAACTGTTTTTT	CASSSLLGGGEEKLFF
NA	TRBV28	TRBJ1-2	many	TGTGCCAGCAGTTTTAGGGCCCCGGGAGGCTATGGCTACACCTTC	CASSFRAPGGYGYTF
NA	TRBV4-1	TRBJ2-5	NA	TGCGCCAGCAGCCAAGAGTGGGAGCGTAGAGAGACCCAGTACTTC	CASSQEWERRETQYF
NA	TRBV24-1	TRBJ2-5	few	TGTGCCACCAGTCAAGGGACGGACCAAGAGACCCAGTACTTC	CATSQGTDQETQYF
NA	TRBV28	TRBJ1-6	many	TGTGCCAGCAGTTTGATAGGGAGTAATTCACCCCTCCACTTT	CASSLIGSNSPLHF
NA	TRBV28	TRBJ2-7	many	TGTGCCAGCCTCGGTACCCAGTTGCGATACGAGCAGTACTTC	CASLGTQLRYEQYF
TRBD2	TRBV6-1	TRBJ2-3	NA	TGTGCCACGGGGGGCGGAAGACTAGCGGGAGTAGATACGCAGTATTTT	CATGGGRLAGVDTQYF
TRBD1	TRBV3-1	TRBJ2-7	few	TGTGCCAGCAGCCAGATTGGGACAGGGGCCTCCTACGAGCAGTACTTC	CASSQIGTGASYEQYF
NA	TRBV7-3	TRBJ2-5	many	TGTGCCAGCAGTGGGACGGCGCAAGAGACCCAGTACTTC	CASSGTAQETQYF
TRBD2	TRBV2	TRBJ2-5	many	TGTGCCAGCAGGTCCAGCGGGAGCCGAGAGACCCAGTACTTC	CASRSSGSRETQYF
TRBD2	TRBV9	TRBJ2-5	few	TGTGCCAGCAGCGTGGGGACTAGCGGGAGGACCGAAGAGACCCAGTACTTC	CASSVGTSGRTEETQYF
NA	TRBV7-8	TRBJ2-2	many	TGTGCCAGCAGCTTAGAAGTGGGGCTGAACGGGGAGCTGTTTTTT	CASSLEVGLNGELFF
TRBD2	TRBV6-1	TRBJ2-7	NA	TGTGCCAGCAGTGAAGCTAGCGGGAGTTCCGACGAGCAGTACTTC	CASSEASGSSDEQYF
NA	TRBV29-1	TRBJ1-5	NA	TGCAGCGTTACCCACGGGTCCAATCAGCCCCAGCATTTT	CSVTHGSNQPQHF
TRBD2	TRBV9	TRBJ2-2	NA	TGTGCCAGCGCCCCTAGCGGGAGGGCCCTCACCGGGGAGCTGTTTTTT	CASAPSGRALTGELFF
TRBD1	TRBV27	TRBJ1-6	many	TGTGCCAGCAGTCTGGGACAGACAAATTCACCCCTCCACTTT	CASSLGQTNSPLHF
NA	TRBV28	TRBJ1-5	many	TGTGCCAGCAGTTTAGGGATACAGAGTGAGCCCCAGCATTTT	CASSLGIQSEPQHF
TRBD2	TRBV20-1	TRBJ2-1	few	TGCAGTGCTAGGTCGCTAGCGGGATCCGGCTCCTACAATGAGCAGTTCTTC	CSARSLAGSGSYNEQFF
NA	TRBV19	TRBJ2-2	NA	TGTGCCAGTAAGTTCTCCACCGGGGAGCTGTTTTTT	CASKFSTGELFF
NA	TRBV3-1	TRBJ2-3	few	TGTGCCAGCAGCCAAGGGTGGGGGAGAGCAGATACGCAGTATTTT	CASSQGWGRADTQYF
NA	TRBV5-1	TRBJ2-2	many	TGCGCCAGCAGCTTGGGGGAGACGAACACCGGGGAGCTGTTTTTT	CASSLGETNTGELFF
NA	TRBV9	TRBJ1-4	NA	TGTGCCAGCAGCGACCCCGGGGAAAAACTGTTTTTT	CASSDPGEKLFF
TRBD2	TRBV11-3	TRBJ2-3	NA	TGTGCCAGCAGTTCCTCAACTAGCGGGCTCACAGATACGCAGTATTTT	CASSSSTSGLTDTQYF